The 16 T cell receptor beta chains below come from one sample, sequenced in a study of T cells in Graves' hyperthyroidism and ophthalmopathy (dated by TCRdb to between 2019 and 2020). The library was produced with multiplex PCR. TCRdb records Illumina HiSeq 2000 as the sequencer. The TCR beta CDR3 regions were amplified from RNA transcripts. For the first round of RT-PCR on the TCR CDR3, the HTBI primer set was used together with the Qiagen OneStep RT-PCR kit. TCRdb trimmed the raw reads at Q25, called clones with MiXCR and kept productive beta chains. Rows with a matching CDR3 protein are joined into one entry that keeps the most common DNA and genes. The sample has approximately 510,000 distinct CDR3 sequences on record, around 43% of them singletons. About two fifths of the sample is held by the ten biggest clonotypes. The sequenced material came from peripheral blood or thyroid tissue (not recorded which). Every receptor here comes from an adult woman with Graves' disease, either hyperthyroidism or ophthalmopathy (not recorded which).

This clonotype was seen at least ten times. The chain couples TRBV7-8 to TRBJ1-1, with D possibly TRBD1 on 5 matching bases. The CDR3 totals 14 residues. In germline, CDR1 is SGHVS, CDR2 FQNEAQ. The germline V and J ends were trimmed by 3 bases and 1 base, with 9 bases remaining between them. CDR3 bases: TGTGCCAGCAGCTTTACCCAGGGGAACACTGAAGCTTTCTTT. Its translation: CASSFTQGNTEAFF.

The sample holds many counts of this clonotype. The chain carries TRBV6-1 and TRBJ1-1; D uncertain. V lost 8 bases and J 1 base, leaving 11 bases between the germline ends. The CDR3 length is 13 residues. The germline V gene encodes CDR1 MNHNS and CDR2 SASEGT. CDR3 loop: CASGEQPNTEAFF. CDR3 DNA: TGTGCCAGCGGCGAACAGCCGAACACTGAAGCTTTCTTT.

Ten or more counts support this clonotype. The junction shows a germline mismatch at one end, possibly a read error. V and J are TRBV14 and TRBJ1-1, with D tentatively TRBD1 (5 bases). This CDR3 has 12 amino acids. CDR1 SGHDN and CDR2 FVKESK come from the germline V gene. The CDR3 here is CASSEDRAQAFF. The CDR3 nucleotides are TGTGCCAGCAGCGAAGACAGAGCGCAAGCTTTCTTT.

This clonotype was recorded a few times. The chain carries TRBV7-9 and TRBJ1-2; 7 nucleotides line up with TRBD1. The germline gives CDR1 SEHNR, CDR2 FQNEAQ (reference sequence). With 3 bases clipped from V and 0 bases from J, the junction kept 4 bases outside the gene matches. The CDR3 is made up of 15 amino acids. This CDR3 is CASSFRQGANYGYTF. As DNA, the CDR3 is TGTGCCAGCAGCTTTCGACAGGGAGCTAACTATGGCTACACCTTC.

The table lists this clonotype with a few counts. This chain joins TRBV7-9 and TRBJ2-7, with D tentatively TRBD1 (6 bases). CDR3 length equals 14 residues. Germline assignment: CDR1 SEHNR and CDR2 FQNEAQ (reference sequence). The V end lost 5 bases, the J end lost 4 bases, and 15 bases lay between the germline ends. Here the CDR3 reads CASSRGQTHYEQYF. The CDR3, as DNA: TGTGCCAGCAGCCGCGGACAGACCCATTACGAGCAGTACTTC.

The chain couples TRBV10-2 to TRBJ1-6, with unresolved D. In germline, CDR1 is WSHSY, CDR2 SAAADI. Trimming took off 4 bases at V and 8 bases at J, with 12 bases between the two ends. This CDR3 has 14 residues. The CDR3 reads CASSVAGEDSPLHF. In DNA, the CDR3 is TGCGCCAGCAGTGTGGCCGGGGAAGATTCACCCCTCCACTTT.

CDR3 nucleotide sequence: TGTGCCAGCAGGATTAGCTCCGAGACCCAGTACTTC. Its protein product is CASRISSETQYF. The chain couples TRBV6-2 or TRBV6-3 to TRBJ2-5; D is undetermined. The V gene lost 6 bases and the J gene lost 5 bases, with 10 bases spanning the gap. Looked up from germline, CDR1 is MNHEY and CDR2 is SVGEGT. This CDR3 has 12 residues.

This chain joins TRBV3-1 and TRBJ1-1, with D perhaps TRBD1 (5 bases). With 5 bases removed from V and 4 bases from J, the gap between germline ends came to 14 bases. Germline CDR1 LGHDT, CDR2 YNNKEL (reference sequence). The CDR3 totals 14 residues. The CDR3 region is CASSFRQKGTEAFF. CDR3 coding DNA: TGTGCCAGCAGCTTCCGACAGAAGGGCACTGAAGCTTTCTTT.

This clonotype was seen only once. The junction departs from germline at one end; a sequencing error may be responsible. The DNA for the CDR3 is TGCGCCAGAAGCTTGGGTCTTCAGGCTGAAGCTTTCTTT. Its protein is CARSLGLQAEAFF. V gene TRBV5-1 combines with J gene TRBJ1-1; D call uncertain. Germline loops: CDR1 SGHRS, CDR2 YFSETQ. This CDR3 is 13 amino acids long.

This clonotype was picked up many times. This chain uses TRBV5-8 with TRBJ2-7, with TRBD1 matching over 9 bases. Trimming removed 4 bases from V and 4 bases from J; junction bases left unmatched: 3. In germline, CDR1 is SGHTS, CDR2 YDEGEE. The CDR3 is 13 amino acids. Here the CDR3 reads CASSRDREYEQYF. As DNA, the CDR3 is TGTGCCAGCAGCCGGGACAGGGAGTACGAGCAGTACTTC.

V usage is TRBV20-1 and J usage is TRBJ1-4, with TRBD1 identical over 9 bases. V gave up 3 bases and J gave up 5 bases; unmatched junction bases: 7. CDR1 is DFQATT, CDR2 SNEGSKA, per germline (reference sequence). The CDR3 totals 15 residues. This CDR3 reads CSASRTGESNEKLFF. The CDR3 DNA sequence: TGCAGTGCTAGTAGGACAGGGGAATCCAATGAAAAACTGTTTTTT.

This clonotype was counted a few times. This rearrangement joins TRBV5-1 to TRBJ2-7; no definite D call. Germline values: CDR1 SGHRS, CDR2 YFSETQ. Trimming cost V 0 bases and J 3 bases, with 7 bases left between them. The CDR3 has 13 residues. CDR3 loop: CASSLVIDYEQYF. The DNA of the CDR3 is TGCGCCAGCAGCTTGGTGATAGACTACGAGCAGTACTTC.

The V gene is TRBV10-1, the J gene TRBJ2-7; 7 bases agree with TRBD2. The ends lost 11 bases at V and 1 base at J; junction bases unmatched: 14. CDR1 is WNHNN and CDR2 is SYGVQD in the germline V gene (reference sequence). The CDR3 sequence is 15 residues long. The CDR3 sequence is CAVLGGGSASYEQYF. CDR3 nucleotides: TGCGCCGTTCTTGGGGGGGGTTCGGCATCCTACGAGCAGTACTTC.

There are many counts of this clonotype. J is TRBJ2-7 and V is TRBV20-1; no definite D call. V was clipped by 0 bases and J by 2 bases, with 11 bases between them. Germline loops: CDR1 DFQATT, CDR2 SNEGSKA (reference sequence). The CDR3 sequence is 14 residues long. The CDR3 nucleotides read TGCAGTGCTAGAGACGACGTACAAACCTACGAGCAGTACTTC. Protein sequence: CSARDDVQTYEQYF.

The gene calls are TRBV11-1 and TRBJ2-5; D might be TRBD1 (6 bases). V shed 4 bases and J shed 5 bases, with 20 bases lying between them. CDR3 length: 16 amino acids. Germline lookup yields CDR1 SGHAT and CDR2 FQDESV (reference sequence). CDR3 in DNA: TGTGCCAGCAGCTCCGTGGACAGCGGTAGCACGGAGACCCAGTACTTC. Encoded protein: CASSSVDSGSTETQYF.

In this sample, this clonotype turned up many times. The J gene is TRBJ1-5, the V gene TRBV24-1; D is unresolved. This CDR3 contains 11 residues. Germline V gene lookup returns CDR1 KGHDR and CDR2 SFDVKD. V lost 5 bases, J lost 9 bases, and 7 bases lay in between. CDR3 loop: CATSAGGPQHF. Written as DNA, the CDR3 is TGTGCCACCAGTGCCGGAGGGCCCCAGCATTTT.